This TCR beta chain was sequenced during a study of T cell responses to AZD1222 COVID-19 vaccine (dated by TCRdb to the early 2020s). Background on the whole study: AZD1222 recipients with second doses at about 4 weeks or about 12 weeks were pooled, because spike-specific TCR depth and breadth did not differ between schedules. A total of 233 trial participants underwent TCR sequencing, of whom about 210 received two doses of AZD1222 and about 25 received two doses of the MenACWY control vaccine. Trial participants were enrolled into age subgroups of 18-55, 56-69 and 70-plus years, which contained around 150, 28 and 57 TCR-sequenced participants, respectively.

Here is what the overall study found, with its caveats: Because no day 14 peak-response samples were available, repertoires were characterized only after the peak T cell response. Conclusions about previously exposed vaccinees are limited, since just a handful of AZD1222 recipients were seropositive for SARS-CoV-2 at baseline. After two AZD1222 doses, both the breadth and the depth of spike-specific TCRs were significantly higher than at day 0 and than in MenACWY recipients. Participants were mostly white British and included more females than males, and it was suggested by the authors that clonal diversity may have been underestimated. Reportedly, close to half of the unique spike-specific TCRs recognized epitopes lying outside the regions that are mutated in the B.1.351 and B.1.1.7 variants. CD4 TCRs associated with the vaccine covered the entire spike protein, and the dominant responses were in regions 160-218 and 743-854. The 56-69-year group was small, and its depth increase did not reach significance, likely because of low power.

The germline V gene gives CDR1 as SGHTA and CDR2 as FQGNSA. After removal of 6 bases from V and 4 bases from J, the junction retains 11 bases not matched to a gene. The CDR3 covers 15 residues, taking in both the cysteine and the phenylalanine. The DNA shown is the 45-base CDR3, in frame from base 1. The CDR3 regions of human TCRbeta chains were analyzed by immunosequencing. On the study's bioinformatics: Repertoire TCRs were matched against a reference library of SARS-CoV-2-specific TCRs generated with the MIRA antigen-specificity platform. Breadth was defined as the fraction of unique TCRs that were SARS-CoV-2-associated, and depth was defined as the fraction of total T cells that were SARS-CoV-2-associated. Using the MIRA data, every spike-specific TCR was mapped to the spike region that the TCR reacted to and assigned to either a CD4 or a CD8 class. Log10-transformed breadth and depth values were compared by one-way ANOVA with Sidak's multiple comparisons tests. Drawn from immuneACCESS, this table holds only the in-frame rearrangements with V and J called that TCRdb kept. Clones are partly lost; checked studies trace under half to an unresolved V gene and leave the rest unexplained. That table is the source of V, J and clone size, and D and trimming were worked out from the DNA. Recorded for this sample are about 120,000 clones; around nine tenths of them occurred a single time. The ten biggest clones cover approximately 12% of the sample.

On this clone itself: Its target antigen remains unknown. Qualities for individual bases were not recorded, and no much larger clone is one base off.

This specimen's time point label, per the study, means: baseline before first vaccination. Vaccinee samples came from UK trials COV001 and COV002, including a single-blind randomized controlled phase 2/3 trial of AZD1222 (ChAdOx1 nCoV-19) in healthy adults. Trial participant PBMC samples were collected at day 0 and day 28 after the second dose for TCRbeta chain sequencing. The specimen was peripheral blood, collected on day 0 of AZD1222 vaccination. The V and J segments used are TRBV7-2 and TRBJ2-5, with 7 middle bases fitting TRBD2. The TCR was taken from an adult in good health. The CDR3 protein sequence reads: CASSNQAGVGETQYF. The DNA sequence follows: TGTGCCAGCAGTAATCAGGCGGGAGTGGGAGAGACCCAGTACTTC.